Sequencing of this T cell receptor (beta chain) was carried out in a study of cytomegalovirus exposure and HLA in healthy donors. The overall study: Earlier sequencing of some 190 million T cells yielded 90 million to 140 million unique TCR beta sequences. Study outcomes and limitations: The classifier reportedly diagnosed cytomegalovirus status with high specificity and sensitivity.

The PCR was carried out with 60 Vbeta primers and 13 Jbeta primers. The protocol was immunoSEQ multiplex PCR, while the TCRdb copy is restricted to in-frame clones and leaves out a portion. The table lists about 130,000 clones, 82% of them singletons. Germline V gene data show CDR1 as SGHRS and CDR2 as YFSETQ. Trimming removed 0 bases at V and 1 base at J, with 13 bases between. The CDR3 has 16 residues. About this clone: Antigen specificity is unknown.

The rearrangement uses TRBV5-1 and TRBJ1-1, with a possible D match to TRBD1 (6 bases). The sample consisted of PBMCs. This clonotype was obtained from a boy younger than 18 in good health and CMV-seronegative. CDR3 amino acids: CASSLAAGVTNTEAFF. In DNA, the CDR3 is TGCGCCAGCAGCTTGGCGGCAGGGGTCACGAACACTGAAGCTTTCTTT.